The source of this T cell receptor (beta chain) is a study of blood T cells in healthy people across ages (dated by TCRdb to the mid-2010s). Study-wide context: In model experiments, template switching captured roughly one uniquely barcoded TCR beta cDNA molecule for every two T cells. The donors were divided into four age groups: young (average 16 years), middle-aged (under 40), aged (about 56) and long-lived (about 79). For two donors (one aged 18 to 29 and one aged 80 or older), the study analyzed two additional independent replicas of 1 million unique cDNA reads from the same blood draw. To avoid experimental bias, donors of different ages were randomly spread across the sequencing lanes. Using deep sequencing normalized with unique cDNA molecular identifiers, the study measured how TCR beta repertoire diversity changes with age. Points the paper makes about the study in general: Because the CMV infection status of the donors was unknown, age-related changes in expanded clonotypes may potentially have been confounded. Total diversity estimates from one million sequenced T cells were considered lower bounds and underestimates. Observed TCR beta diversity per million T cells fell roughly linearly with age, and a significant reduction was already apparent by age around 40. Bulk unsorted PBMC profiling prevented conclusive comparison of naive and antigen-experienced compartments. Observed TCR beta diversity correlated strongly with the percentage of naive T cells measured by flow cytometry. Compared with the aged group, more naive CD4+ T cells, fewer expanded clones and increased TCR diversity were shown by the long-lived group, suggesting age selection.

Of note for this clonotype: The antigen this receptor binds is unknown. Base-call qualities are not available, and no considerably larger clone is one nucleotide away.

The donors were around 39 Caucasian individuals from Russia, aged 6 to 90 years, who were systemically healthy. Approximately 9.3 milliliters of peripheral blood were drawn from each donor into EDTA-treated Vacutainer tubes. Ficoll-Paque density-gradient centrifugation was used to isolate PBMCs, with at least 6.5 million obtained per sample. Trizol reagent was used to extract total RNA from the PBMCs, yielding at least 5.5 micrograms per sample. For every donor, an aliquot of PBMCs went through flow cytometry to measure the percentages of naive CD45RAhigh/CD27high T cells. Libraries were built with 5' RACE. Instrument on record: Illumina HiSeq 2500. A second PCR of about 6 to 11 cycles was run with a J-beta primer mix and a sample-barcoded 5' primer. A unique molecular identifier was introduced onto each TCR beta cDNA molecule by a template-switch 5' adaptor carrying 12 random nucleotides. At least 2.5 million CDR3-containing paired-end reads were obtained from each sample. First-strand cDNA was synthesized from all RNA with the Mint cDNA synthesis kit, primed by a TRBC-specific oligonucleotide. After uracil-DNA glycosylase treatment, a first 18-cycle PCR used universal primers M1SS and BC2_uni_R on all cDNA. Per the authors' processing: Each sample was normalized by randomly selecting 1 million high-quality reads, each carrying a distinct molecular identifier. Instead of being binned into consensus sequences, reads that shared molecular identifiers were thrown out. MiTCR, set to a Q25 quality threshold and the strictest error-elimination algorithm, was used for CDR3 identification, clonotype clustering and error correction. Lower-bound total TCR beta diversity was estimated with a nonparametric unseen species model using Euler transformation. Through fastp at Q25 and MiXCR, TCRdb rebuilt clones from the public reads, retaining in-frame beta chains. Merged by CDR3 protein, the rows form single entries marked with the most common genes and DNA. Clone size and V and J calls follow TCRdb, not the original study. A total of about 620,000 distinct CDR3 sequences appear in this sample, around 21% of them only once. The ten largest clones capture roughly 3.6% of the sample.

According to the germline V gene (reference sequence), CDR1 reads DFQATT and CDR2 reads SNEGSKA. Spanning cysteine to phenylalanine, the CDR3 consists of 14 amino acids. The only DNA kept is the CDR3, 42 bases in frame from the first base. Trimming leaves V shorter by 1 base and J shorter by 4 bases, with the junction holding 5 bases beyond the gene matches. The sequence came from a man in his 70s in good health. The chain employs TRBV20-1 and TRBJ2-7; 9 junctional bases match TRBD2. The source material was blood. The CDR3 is CSARGPSGKYEQYF. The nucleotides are TGCAGTGCTAGAGGGCCTAGCGGGAAATACGAGCAGTACTTC.